This T cell receptor (beta chain) was recovered during a study of identifying expanded T cells in peripheral blood. Broader study findings: Technical replicates showed roughly 1.2 changed clones; two weeks roughly 16; four weeks 19.

The CDR3 has 14 amino acids. Trimming left V 4 bases short and J 2 bases short, with 10 bases between. CDR1 and CDR2 (germline): SGHNT, YYREEE (reference sequence). Data came from immunoSEQ multiplex PCR; TCRdb stores just in-frame clones and leaves some out. The table includes approximately 110,000 clones, approximately 90% detected once. A word on this clone: Its cognate antigen is unknown.

The specimen sequenced was blood. The clonotype comes from a person aged 18 to 75 in good health. This chain connects TRBV5-4 to TRBJ2-1; no clear D. CDR3 DNA sequence: TGTGCCAGCAGCCGAGGAAACACCTACAATGAGCAGTTCTTC. Translating it yields CASSRGNTYNEQFF.